Here is one T cell receptor beta chain with its context. Its antigen is not yet known. Base qualities were left out, and no much larger clone turns up one base away. Genomic DNA was isolated from the sorted cells so that the TCRbeta CDR3 region could be sequenced. The immunoSEQ Assay was used for sequencing of TCRbeta CDR3 regions. Entries here come from immuneACCESS through TCRdb and include only in-frame sequences with V and J called. Some clones fail to appear in such tables; in the studies checked, an unresolved V gene covers under half of the shortfall, and the cause of the remainder is unknown. This sample lists 90,000 or so clones; 75% to 95% were detected once. The top ten hold roughly 2.6% of the sample. This specimen comes from a study of OX40 agonist ivuxolimab in advanced cancers. Concerning the study at large: Ivuxolimab, which targeted the costimulatory receptor OX40 (CD134), was an agonistic, fully human IgG2 monoclonal antibody. The paper covers the monotherapy dose-escalation part of the phase I ivuxolimab trial, which included N ≈ 50 patients. Peripheral TCRbeta sequencing aimed to test whether ivuxolimab altered TCR sequence diversity and caused clonal T-cell expansion. The dose-escalation cohort was 80% to 90% male with a mean age of about 54 years, ranging from roughly 23 to 80. Among the 52 dose-escalation patients, around 19 had hepatocellular carcinoma, roughly 15 melanoma, 9 renal cell carcinoma and 9 head and neck cancer. Intravenous ivuxolimab was administered to patients every 2 weeks at six dose levels: 0.01, 0.1, 0.3, 1.5, 3 and 10 mg/kg. Partial responses were achieved by three dose-escalation patients, of whom one had hepatocellular carcinoma and two had cutaneous melanoma. Patients were allowed to have had prior anti-PD-1, anti-PD-L1 or anti-CTLA-4 therapy, and approximately 40% of the dose-escalation patients had previously received checkpoint inhibitors. Findings and caveats that apply to the study as a whole: On average, CD8+ T cells showed more expanded clones than CD4+ T cells after ivuxolimab. Partial responders in the 0.1-3.0 mg/kg groups had among the lowest normalized peripheral clonal expansion, especially among CD8+ T cells. Low levels of normalized T-cell clonal expansion were also seen in some patients who did not respond. The antigen specificity of the peripheral T cells that underwent clonal expansion was not determined. Clonal expansion of both CD4+ and CD8+ blood T cells was observed from baseline to week 6 at doses 0.1 to 3.0 mg/kg.

Patients with autoimmune disease history or receiving systemic immunosuppression were excluded from the trial. Peripheral blood for TCR sequencing was collected from all dose cohorts at baseline, on cycle 4 day 1, and on cycle 7 day 1. Samples were obtained from an open-label, multicenter, first-in-human phase I dose-escalation trial of ivuxolimab. The trial enrolled adults with locally advanced or metastatic head and neck squamous cell, hepatocellular, melanoma or renal cell carcinoma. Before TCR sequencing, CD4+ and CD8+ T cells were separately sorted from peripheral blood. Germline trimming amounts to 7 bases on V and 4 bases on J, with 8 as the count of junction bases outside the gene matches. Its CDR3 holds 14 amino acids, cysteine through phenylalanine. Of all the DNA, just the CDR3 is kept, 42 bases in frame from base 1. Per the germline V gene, SGHAT is the CDR1 and FQNNGV is the CDR2.

The V and J segments used are TRBV11-2 and TRBJ2-5; 8 middle bases align to TRBD1. This sequence originates from an adult with an advanced solid tumor such as melanoma, head and neck, liver or kidney cancer. Sample: CD4+ or CD8+ T cells sorted from blood, taken in a trial of the OX40 agonist ivuxolimab. The CDR3 region has the sequence CASTPRQGRETQYF. The DNA sequence is as follows: TGTGCCAGCACTCCACGACAGGGGCGAGAGACCCAGTACTTC.